This T cell receptor (beta chain) is from a study of T cells in Graves' hyperthyroidism and ophthalmopathy. This clonotype was counted a single time. The investigators amplified TCR beta CDR3 regions from RNA transcripts. First-round RT-PCR with HTBI primers amplified the TCR CDR3 region. TCRdb analysed the multiplex PCR reads with MiXCR anew, one entry per CDR3 protein. The sample lists roughly 570,000 distinct CDR3 sequences; 46% were seen once. Source material: peripheral blood or thyroid tissue (not recorded which). This sequence originates from an adult woman with Graves' disease, either hyperthyroidism or ophthalmopathy (not recorded which).

In DNA form, the CDR3 reads TGTGCCAGCAGCTTAGAGGCGGGAGGAAGGAATGAGCAGTTCTTC. Protein: CASSLEAGGRNEQFF. The V and J genes are TRBV11-2 and TRBJ2-5; TRBD2 matches 8 bases. The DNA end is more similar to TRBJ2-1, so the J call may be wrong. The germline gives CDR1 SGHAT, CDR2 FQNNGV. The CDR3 length is 15 residues.